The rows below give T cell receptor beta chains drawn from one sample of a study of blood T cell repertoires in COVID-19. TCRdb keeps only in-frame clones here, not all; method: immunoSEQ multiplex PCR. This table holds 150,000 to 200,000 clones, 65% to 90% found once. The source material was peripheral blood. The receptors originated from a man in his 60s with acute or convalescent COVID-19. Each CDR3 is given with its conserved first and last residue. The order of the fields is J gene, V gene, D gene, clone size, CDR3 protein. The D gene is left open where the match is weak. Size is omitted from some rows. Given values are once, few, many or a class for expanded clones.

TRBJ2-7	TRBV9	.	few	CASSLSGYEQYF
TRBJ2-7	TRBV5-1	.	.	CASSLEGGQRVYEQYF
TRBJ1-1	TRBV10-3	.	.	CAISEEGGRAEAFF
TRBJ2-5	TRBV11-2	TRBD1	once	CASLSGQGAGETQYF
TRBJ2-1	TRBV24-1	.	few	CATSDPGTPYGAYNEQFF
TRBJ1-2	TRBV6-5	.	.	CASSSADGLYGYTF
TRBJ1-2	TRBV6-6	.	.	CASRAEGSYGYTF
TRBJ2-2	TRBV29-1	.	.	CSVRGGTYTGELFF
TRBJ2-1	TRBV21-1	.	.	CASSRHTSGSSYNEQFF
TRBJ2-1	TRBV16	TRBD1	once	CASSLGQGNEQFF
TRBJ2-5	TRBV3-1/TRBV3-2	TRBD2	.	CASSQGRLAGGETQYF
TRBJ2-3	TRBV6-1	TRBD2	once	CASSGLLAGTSTDTQYF
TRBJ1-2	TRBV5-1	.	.	CASSSPGEISYTF
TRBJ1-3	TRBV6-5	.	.	CASSYGLSSGNTIYF
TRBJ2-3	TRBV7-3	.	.	CASSLTAATDTQYF
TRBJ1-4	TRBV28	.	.	CASREQGNEKLFF
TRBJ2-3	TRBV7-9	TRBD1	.	CASSLGQGAGGTDTQYF
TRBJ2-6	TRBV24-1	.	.	CATSEQQGSGANVLTF
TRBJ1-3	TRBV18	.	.	CASSPPGGSGNTIYF